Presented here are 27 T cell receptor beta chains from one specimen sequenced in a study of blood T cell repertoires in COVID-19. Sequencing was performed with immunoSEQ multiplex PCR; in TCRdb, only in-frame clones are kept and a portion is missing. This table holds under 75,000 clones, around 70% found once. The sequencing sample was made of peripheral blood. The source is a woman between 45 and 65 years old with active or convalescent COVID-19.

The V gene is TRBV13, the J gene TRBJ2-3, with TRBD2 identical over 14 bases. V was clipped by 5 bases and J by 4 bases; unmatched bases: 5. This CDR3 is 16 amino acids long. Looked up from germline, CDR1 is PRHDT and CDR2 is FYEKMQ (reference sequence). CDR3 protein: CASSLGTSGSADTQYF. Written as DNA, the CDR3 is TGTGCCAGCAGCCTCGGGACTAGCGGGAGCGCAGATACGCAGTATTTT.

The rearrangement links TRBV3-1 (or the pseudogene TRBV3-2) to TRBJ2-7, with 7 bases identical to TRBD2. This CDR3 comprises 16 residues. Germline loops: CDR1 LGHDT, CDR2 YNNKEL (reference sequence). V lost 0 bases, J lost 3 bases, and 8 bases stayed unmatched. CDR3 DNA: TGTGCCAGCAGCCAAGATAGTAGCGGGCTCCTCTACGAGCAGTACTTC. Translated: CASSQDSSGLLYEQYF.

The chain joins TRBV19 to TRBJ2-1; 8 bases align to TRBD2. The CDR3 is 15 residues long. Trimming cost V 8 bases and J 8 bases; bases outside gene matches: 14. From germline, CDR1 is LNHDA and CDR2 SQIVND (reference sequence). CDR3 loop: CASRTVGTRLHEQFF. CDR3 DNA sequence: TGTGCCAGTCGAACCGTCGGGACTAGGCTCCATGAGCAGTTCTTC.

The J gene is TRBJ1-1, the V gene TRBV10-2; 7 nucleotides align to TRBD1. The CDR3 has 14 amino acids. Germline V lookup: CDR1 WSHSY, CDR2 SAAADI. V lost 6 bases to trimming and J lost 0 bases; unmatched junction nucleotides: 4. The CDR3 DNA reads TGCGCCAGCAGCGGGGACAGTTTGAACACTGAAGCTTTCTTT. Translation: CASSGDSLNTEAFF.

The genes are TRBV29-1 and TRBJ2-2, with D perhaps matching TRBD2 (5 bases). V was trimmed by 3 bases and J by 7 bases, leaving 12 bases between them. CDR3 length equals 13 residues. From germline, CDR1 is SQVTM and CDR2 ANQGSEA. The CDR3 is CSVDLGVHGELFF. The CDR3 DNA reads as TGCAGCGTTGATCTCGGGGTCCACGGGGAGCTGTTTTTT.

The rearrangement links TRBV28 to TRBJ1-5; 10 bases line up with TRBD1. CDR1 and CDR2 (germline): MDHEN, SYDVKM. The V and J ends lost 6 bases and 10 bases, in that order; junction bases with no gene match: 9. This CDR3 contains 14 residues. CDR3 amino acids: CASSPGTGVFPQHF. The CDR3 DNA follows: TGTGCCAGCAGCCCCGGGACAGGGGTTTTCCCCCAGCATTTT.

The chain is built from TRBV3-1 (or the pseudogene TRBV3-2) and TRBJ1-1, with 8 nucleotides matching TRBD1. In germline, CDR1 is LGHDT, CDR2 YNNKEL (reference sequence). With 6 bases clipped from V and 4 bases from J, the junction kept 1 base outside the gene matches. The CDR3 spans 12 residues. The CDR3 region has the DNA TGTGCCAGCAGGGACAGGGCCACTGAAGCTTTCTTT. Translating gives CASRDRATEAFF.

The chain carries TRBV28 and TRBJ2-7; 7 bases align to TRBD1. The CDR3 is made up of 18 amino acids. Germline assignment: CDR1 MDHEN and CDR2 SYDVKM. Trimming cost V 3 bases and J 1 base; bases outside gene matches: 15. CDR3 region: CASSFSWTGLKRSYEQYF. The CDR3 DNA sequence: TGTGCCAGCAGTTTTTCGTGGACAGGTCTTAAGAGGTCCTACGAGCAGTACTTC. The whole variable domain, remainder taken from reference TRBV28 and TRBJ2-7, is DVKVTQSSRYLVKRTGEKVFLECVQDMDHENMFWYRQDPGLGLRLIYFSYDVKMKEKGDIPEGYSVSREKKERFSLILESASTNQTSMYLCASSFSWTGLKRSYEQYFGPGTRLTVT.

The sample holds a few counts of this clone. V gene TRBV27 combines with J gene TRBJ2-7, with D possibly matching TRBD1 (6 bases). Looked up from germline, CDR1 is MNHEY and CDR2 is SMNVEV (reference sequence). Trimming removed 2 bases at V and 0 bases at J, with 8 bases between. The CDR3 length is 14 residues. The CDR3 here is CASSLGTSSYEQYF. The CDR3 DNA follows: TGTGCCAGCAGTTTAGGGACAAGCTCCTACGAGCAGTACTTC.

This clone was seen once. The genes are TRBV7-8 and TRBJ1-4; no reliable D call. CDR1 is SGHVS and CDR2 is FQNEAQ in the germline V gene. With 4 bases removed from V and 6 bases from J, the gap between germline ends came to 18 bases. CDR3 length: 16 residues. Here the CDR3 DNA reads TGTGCCAGCAGCTCTAGAGTGGGCCAGCGGGATGAAAAACTGTTTTTT. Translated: CASSSRVGQRDEKLFF.

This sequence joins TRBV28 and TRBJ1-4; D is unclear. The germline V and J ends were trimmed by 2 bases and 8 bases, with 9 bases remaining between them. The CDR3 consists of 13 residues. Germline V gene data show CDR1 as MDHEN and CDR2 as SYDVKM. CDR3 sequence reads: CASSLLGEEKLFF. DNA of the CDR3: TGTGCCAGCAGTTTACTGGGCGAGGAAAAACTGTTTTTT.

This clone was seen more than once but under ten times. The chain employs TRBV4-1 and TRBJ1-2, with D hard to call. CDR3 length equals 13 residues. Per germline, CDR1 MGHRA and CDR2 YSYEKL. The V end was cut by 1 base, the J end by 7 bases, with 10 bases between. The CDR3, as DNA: TGCGCCAGCAGCCAAGTGTCTAGCGGTGGCTACACCTTC. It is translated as CASSQVSSGGYTF.

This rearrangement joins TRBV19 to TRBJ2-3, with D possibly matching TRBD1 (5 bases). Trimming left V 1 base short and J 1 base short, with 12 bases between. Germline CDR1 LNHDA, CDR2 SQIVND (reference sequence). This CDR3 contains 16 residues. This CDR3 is CASSIAGQAGTDTQYF. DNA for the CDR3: TGTGCCAGTAGTATAGCAGGGCAGGCGGGCACAGATACGCAGTATTTT.

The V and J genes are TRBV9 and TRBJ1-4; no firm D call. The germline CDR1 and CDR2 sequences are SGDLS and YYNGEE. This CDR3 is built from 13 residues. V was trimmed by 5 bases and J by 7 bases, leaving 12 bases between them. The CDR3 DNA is TGTGCCAGCAGGGCTCATCCTGGTGAAAAACTGTTTTTT. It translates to CASRAHPGEKLFF.

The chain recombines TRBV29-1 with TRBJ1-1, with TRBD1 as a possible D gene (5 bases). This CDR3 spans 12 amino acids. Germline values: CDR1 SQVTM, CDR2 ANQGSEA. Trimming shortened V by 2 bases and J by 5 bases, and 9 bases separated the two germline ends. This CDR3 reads CSVERGRTEAFF. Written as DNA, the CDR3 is TGCAGCGTTGAAAGGGGTCGGACTGAAGCTTTCTTT.

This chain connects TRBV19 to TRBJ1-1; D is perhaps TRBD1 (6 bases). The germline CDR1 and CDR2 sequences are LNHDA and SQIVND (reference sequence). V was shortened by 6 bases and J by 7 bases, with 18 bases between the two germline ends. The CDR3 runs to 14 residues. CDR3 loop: CASSQPQGGGEAFF. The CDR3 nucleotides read TGTGCCAGTAGCCAACCACAGGGTGGCGGTGAAGCTTTCTTT. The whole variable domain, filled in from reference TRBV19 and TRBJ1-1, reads DGGITQSPKYLFRKEGQNVTLSCEQNLNHDAMYWYRQDPGQGLRLIYYSQIVNDFQKGDIAEGYSVSREKKESFPLTVTSAQKNPTAFYLCASSQPQGGGEAFFGQGTRLTVV.

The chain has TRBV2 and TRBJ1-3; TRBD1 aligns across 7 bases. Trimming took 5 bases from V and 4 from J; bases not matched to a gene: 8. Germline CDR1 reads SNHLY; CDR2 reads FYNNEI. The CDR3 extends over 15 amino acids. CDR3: CASSPSLQGGNTIYF. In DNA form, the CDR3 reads TGTGCCAGCAGTCCCTCCTTACAGGGGGGAAACACCATATATTTT.

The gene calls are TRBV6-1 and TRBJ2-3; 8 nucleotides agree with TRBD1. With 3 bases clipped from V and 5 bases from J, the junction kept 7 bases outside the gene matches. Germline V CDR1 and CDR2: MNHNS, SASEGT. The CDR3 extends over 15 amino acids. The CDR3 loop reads CASSDSRGLVDTQYF. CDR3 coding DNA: TGTGCCAGCAGTGACAGCAGGGGGCTTGTAGATACGCAGTATTTT.

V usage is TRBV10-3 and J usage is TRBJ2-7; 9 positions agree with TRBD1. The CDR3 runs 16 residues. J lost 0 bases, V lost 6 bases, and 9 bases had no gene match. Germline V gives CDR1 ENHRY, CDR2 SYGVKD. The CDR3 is CAIRGTGQGSSYEQYF. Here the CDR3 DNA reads TGTGCCATCAGAGGAACGGGACAGGGCTCCTCCTACGAGCAGTACTTC.

Written as DNA, the CDR3 is TGTGCCAGCAGCGTAGGTCAAGCTAGTCTATACGAGCAGTACTTC. Translated: CASSVGQASLYEQYF. The V gene is TRBV9, the J gene TRBJ2-7, with no clear D. CDR3 length equals 15 residues. Per germline, CDR1 SGDLS and CDR2 YYNGEE. V lost 0 bases to trimming and J lost 4 bases, with 14 bases between them. Drawing the rest from reference TRBV9 and TRBJ2-7, the complete variable domain is DSGVTQTPKHLITATGQRVTLRCSPRSGDLSVYWYQQSLDQGLQFLIQYYNGEERAKGNILERFSAQQFPDLHSELNLSSLELGDSALYFCASSVGQASLYEQYFGPGTRLTVT.

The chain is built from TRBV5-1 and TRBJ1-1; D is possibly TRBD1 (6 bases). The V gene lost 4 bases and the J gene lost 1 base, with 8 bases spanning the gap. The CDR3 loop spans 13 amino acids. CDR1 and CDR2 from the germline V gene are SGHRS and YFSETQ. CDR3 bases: TGCGCCAGCAGCCCGGGACAGAACACTGAAGCTTTCTTT. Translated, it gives CASSPGQNTEAFF.

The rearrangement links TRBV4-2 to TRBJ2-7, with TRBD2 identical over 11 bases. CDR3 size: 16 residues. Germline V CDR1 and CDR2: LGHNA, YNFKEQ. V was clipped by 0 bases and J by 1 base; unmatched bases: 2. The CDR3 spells CASSQETSGISYEQYF. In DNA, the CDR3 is TGTGCCAGCAGCCAAGAGACTAGCGGGATTTCCTACGAGCAGTACTTC.

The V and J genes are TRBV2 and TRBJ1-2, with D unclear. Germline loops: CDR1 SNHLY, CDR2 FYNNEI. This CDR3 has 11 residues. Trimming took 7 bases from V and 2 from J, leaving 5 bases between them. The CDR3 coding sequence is TGTGCCAGCACGGGGAACTATGGCTACACCTTC. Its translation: CASTGNYGYTF.

Here the CDR3 DNA reads TGTGCCAGCCGAGGGGCAGCAGGGGCCGGGGAGCTGTTTTTT. Protein sequence: CASRGAAGAGELFF. This sequence joins TRBV28 and TRBJ2-2; tentative D call: TRBD1 (6 bases). Germline lookup yields CDR1 MDHEN and CDR2 SYDVKM. This CDR3 is built from 14 residues. The V end was cut by 8 bases, the J end by 6 bases, with 16 bases between.

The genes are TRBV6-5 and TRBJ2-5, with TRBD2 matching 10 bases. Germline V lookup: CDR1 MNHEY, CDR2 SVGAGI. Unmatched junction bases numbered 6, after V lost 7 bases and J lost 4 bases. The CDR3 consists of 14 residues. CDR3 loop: CASTILAGSETQYF. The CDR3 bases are TGTGCCAGCACCATACTAGCGGGGTCAGAGACCCAGTACTTC.

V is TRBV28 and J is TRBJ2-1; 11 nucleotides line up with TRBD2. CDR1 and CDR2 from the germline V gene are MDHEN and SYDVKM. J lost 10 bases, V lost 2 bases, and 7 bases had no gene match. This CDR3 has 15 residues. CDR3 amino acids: CASSLNSGRAGEQFF. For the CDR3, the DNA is TGTGCCAGCAGTTTAAATAGCGGGAGGGCCGGGGAGCAGTTCTTC.

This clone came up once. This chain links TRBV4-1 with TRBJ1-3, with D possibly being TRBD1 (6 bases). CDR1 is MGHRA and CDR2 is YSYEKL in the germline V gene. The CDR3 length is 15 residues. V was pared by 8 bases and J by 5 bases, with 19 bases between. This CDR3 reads CASSKTGGDRNTIYF. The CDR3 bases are TGCGCCAGCTCGAAGACGGGGGGGGACAGAAACACCATATATTTT.